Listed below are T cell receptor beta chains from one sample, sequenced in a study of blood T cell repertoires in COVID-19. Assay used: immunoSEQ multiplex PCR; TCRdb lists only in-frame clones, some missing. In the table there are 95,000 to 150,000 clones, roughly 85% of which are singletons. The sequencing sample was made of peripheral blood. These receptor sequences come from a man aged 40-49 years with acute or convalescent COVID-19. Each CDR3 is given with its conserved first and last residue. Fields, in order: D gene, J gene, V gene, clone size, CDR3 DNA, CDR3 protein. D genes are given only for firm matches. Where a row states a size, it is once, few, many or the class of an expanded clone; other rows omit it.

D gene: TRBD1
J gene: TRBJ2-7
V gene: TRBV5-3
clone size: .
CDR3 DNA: TGTGCCAGAAGTTCCGACAGGGGCTCCTACGAGCAGTACTTC
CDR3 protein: CARSSDRGSYEQYF

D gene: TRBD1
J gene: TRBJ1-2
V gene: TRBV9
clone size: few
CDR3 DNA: TGTGCCAGCGCAAGCCGGACAGGGACTAACTATGGCTACACCTTC
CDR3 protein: CASASRTGTNYGYTF

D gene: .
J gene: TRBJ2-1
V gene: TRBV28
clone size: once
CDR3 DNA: TGTGCCAGCAGTCCCCGGCCCCCGAGCGGCAATGAGCAGTTCTTC
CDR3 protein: CASSPRPPSGNEQFF

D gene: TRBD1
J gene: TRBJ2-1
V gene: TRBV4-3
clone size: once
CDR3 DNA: TGCGCCAGCAGCCCTTACAGGGGAATAAACAATGAGCAGTTCTTC
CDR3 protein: CASSPYRGINNEQFF

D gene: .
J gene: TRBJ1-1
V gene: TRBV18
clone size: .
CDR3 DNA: TGTGCCAGCTCACAAGGGGGTGACACTGAAGCTTTCTTT
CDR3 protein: CASSQGGDTEAFF

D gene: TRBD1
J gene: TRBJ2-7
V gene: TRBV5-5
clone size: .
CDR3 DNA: TGTGCCAGCAGCTGGCACCGGGACAGGGGTGTCGGCGAGCAGTACTTC
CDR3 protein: CASSWHRDRGVGEQYF

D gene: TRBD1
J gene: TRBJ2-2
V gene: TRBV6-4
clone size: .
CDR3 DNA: TGTGCCAGCAGTGCGACAGGGAGCACAGGCGGGGAGCTGTTTTTT
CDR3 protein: CASSATGSTGGELFF

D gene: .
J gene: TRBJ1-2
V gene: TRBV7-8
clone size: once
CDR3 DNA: TGTGCCAGCAGCTCGTCCGGGTACTATGGCTACACCTTC
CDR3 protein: CASSSSGYYGYTF

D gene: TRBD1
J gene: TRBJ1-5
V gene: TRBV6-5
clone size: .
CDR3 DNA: TGTGCCAGCAGAGCCTCTGGGACAGGGAATCAGCCCCAGCATTTT
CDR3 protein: CASRASGTGNQPQHF

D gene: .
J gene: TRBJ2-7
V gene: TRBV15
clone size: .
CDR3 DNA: TGTGCCGCACAAAGCGGCAGGTCCGTTTTTTACGAGCAGTACTTC
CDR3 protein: CAAQSGRSVFYEQYF

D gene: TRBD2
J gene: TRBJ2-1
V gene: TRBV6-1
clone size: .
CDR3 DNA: TGTGCCAGCAGTGAATTTATAGCGGGGACGAACAATGAGCAGTTCTTC
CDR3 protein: CASSEFIAGTNNEQFF

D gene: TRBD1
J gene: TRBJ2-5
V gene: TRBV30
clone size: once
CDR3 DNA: TGTGCCAGCGGGACAGGGGGGGAGACCCAGTACTTC
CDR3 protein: CASGTGGETQYF

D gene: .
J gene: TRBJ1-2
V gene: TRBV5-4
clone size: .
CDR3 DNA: TGTGCCAGCAGCTTGGCCCAGAGTAGGGGAGGGGATGGCTACACCTTC
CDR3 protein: CASSLAQSRGGDGYTF

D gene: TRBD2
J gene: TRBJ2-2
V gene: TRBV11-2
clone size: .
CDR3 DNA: TGTGCCAGCAGCTTCGGGACTAGCGCGAACACCGGGGAGCTGTTTTTT
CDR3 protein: CASSFGTSANTGELFF

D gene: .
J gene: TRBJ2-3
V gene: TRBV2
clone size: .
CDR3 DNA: TGTGCCAGCAGTGAGTTAGGGGCAGATACGCAGTATTTT
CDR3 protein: CASSELGADTQYF

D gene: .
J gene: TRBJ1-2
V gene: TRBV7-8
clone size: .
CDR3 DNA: TGTGCCAGCAGCTTAGGGGGACTATATGGCTACACCTTC
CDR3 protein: CASSLGGLYGYTF

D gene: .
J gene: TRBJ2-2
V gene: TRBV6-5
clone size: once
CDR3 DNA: TGTGCCAGCAAACGAAGGGGCAGGGGCACCGGGGAGCTGTTTTTT
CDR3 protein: CASKRRGRGTGELFF

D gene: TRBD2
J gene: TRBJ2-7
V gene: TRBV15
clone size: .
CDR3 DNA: TGTGCCACCAGCAAATTAGCGGGAGGGGCCTACGAGCAGTACTTC
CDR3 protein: CATSKLAGGAYEQYF

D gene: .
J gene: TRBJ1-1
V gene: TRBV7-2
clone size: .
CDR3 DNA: TGTGCCAGCAGCTTAGTATCGACATCCAACACTGAAGCTTTCTTT
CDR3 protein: CASSLVSTSNTEAFF

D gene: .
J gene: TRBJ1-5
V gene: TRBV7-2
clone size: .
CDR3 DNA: TGTGCCAGCAGCTTATTCCGGGGAGGCCAGCCCCAGCATTTT
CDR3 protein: CASSLFRGGQPQHF

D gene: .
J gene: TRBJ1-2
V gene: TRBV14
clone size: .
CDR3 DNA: TGTGCCAGCAGCCCTAACAGGGTTTCTAGTGGTAACACCTTC
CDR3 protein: CASSPNRVSSGNTF

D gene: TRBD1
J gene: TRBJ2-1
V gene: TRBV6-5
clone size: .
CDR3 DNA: TGTGCCAGCAGTAAGAACAGGGGGCTGGATGAGCAGTTCTTC
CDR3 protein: CASSKNRGLDEQFF

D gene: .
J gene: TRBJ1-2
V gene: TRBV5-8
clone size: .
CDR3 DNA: TGTGCCAGCAGCTTTTTGGGCAGATCCAACTATGGCTACACCTTC
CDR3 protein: CASSFLGRSNYGYTF

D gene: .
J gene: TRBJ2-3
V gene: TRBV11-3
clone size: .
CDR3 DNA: TGTGCCAGCAGGAGAACAGCCTCTAGCACAGATACGCAGTATTTT
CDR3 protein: CASRRTASSTDTQYF

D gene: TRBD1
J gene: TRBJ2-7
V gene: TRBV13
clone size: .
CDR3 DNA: TGTGCCAGCAGCCAAAACGAGGGACAGAACTCCTACGAGCAGTACTTC
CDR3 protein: CASSQNEGQNSYEQYF

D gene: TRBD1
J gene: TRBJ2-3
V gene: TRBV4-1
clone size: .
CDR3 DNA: TGCGCCAGCAGCCTACGGACAGGGAGAGATACGCAGTATTTT
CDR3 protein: CASSLRTGRDTQYF

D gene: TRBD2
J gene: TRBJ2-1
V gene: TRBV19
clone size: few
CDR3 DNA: TGTGCCAGTAGTATGGCCGACTCGGCTAGCGGGGCCTACAATGAGCAGTTCTTC
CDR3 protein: CASSMADSASGAYNEQFF

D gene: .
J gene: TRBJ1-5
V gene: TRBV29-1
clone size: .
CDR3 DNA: TGCAGCGTAGGGGACTCCCCGAATCAGCCCCAGCATTTT
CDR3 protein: CSVGDSPNQPQHF

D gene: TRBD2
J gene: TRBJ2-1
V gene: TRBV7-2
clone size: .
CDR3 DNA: TGTGCCAGCAGCTTGGGGGGGTCGAATGAGCAGTTCTTC
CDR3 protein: CASSLGGSNEQFF

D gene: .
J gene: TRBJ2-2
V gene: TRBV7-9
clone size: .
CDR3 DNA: TGTGCCAGCAGCTTAGCATCGGGCCGGGGCACCGGGGAGCTGTTTTTT
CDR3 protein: CASSLASGRGTGELFF

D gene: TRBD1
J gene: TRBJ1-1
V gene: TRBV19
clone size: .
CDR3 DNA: TGTGCCAGTAGGAAGGGACAGGGGGTTGGCACTGAAGCTTTCTTT
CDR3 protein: CASRKGQGVGTEAFF

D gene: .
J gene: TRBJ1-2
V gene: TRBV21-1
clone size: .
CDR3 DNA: TGTGCCAGCAGCAAAGACGGGGACAGATTTTATGGCTACACCTTC
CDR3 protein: CASSKDGDRFYGYTF

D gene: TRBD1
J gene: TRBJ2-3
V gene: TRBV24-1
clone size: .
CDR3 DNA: TGTGCCACCAGTGATTGGGACAGGGTGTATTTT
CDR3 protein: CATSDWDRVYF

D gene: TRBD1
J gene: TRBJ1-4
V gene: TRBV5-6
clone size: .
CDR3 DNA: TGTGCCAGCAGCCCACCTGGGACAGTCAAACATGAAAAACTGTTTTTT
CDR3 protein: CASSPPGTVKHEKLFF

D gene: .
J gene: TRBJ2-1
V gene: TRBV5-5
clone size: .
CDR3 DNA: TGTGCCAGCAGCTTGGAATTGAGTGTAAATGAGCAGTTCTTC
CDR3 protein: CASSLELSVNEQFF

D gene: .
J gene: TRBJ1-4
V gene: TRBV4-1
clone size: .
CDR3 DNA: TGCGCCAGCAGCCACGATGACTTGGAAAAACTGTTTTTT
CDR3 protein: CASSHDDLEKLFF

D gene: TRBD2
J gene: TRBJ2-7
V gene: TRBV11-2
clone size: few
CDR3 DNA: TGTGCCAGCAGCTTATTTCCATGGGGCGGGGGGGCAATATCCCACGAGCAGTACTTC
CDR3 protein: CASSLFPWGGGAISHEQYF

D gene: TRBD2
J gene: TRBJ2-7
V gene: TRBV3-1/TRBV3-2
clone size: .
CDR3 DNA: TGTGCCAGCAGCCAAGTATTTAGCGGGGGGAGCTACGAGCAGTACTTC
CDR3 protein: CASSQVFSGGSYEQYF

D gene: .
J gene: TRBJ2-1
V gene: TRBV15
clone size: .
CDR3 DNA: TGTGCCACCAGCGGCAGGGAAAATGAGCAGTTCTTC
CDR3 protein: CATSGRENEQFF

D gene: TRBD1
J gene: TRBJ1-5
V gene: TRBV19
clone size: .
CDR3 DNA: TGTGCCACCGACAGGGGGACCAATCAGCCCCAGCATTTT
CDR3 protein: CATDRGTNQPQHF

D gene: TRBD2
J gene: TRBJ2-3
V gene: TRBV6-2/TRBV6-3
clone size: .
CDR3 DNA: TGTGCCAGCAGTTACTCGGGACTAGCGGGGGCAAGCACAGATACGCAGTATTTT
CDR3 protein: CASSYSGLAGASTDTQYF

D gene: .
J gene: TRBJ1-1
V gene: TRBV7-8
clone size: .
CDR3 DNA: TGTGCCAGCAGCTTAATCCAGGGTTGGACTGAAGCTTTCTTT
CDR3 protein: CASSLIQGWTEAFF

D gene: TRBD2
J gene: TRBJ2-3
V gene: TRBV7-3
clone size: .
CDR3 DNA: TGTGCCAGCAGCCCGACTAGCGGGTCAGATACGCAGTATTTT
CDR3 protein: CASSPTSGSDTQYF

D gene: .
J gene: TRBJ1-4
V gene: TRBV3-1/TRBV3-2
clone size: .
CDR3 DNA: TGTGCCAGCAGCCTCGACAGTGCAACTAATGAAAAACTGTTTTTT
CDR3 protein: CASSLDSATNEKLFF

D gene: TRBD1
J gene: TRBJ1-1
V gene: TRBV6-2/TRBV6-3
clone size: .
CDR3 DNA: TGTGCCAGCAGTACCTCCGGACAGGTTCATATCACTGAAGCTTTCTTT
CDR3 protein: CASSTSGQVHITEAFF

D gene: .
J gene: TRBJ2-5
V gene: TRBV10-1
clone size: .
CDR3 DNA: TGCGCCAGCAGTACCCCGGACCAAGAGACCCAGTACTTC
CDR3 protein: CASSTPDQETQYF

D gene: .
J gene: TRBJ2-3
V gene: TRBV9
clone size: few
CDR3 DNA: TGTGCCAGCAGCGTAGAGAGGGGGGATACGCAGTATTTT
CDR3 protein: CASSVERGDTQYF

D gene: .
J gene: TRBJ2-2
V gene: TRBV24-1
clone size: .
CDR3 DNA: TGTGCCACCGGGTCGTGGAACGGAGCCGGGGAGCTGTTTTTT
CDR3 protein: CATGSWNGAGELFF

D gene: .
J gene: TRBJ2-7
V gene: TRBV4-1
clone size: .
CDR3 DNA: TGCGCCAGCAGCCAAGGTTGGGGCGACCCCTCCTACGAGCAGTACTTC
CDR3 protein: CASSQGWGDPSYEQYF

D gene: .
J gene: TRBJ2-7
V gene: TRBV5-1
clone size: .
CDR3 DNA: TGCGCCAGCAGCTTGGACGGACAGAGCTCCTACGAGCAGTACTTC
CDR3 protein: CASSLDGQSSYEQYF

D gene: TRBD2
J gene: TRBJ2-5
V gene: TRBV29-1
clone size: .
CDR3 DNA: TGCAGCGTTGGTACTAGCGTGACCCAAGAGACCCAGTACTTC
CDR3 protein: CSVGTSVTQETQYF

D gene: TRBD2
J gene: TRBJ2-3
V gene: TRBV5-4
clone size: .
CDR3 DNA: TGTGCCAGCAGCTTGGCTAGCGGGGTTACAGATACGCAATATTTT
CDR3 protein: CASSLASGVTDTQYF

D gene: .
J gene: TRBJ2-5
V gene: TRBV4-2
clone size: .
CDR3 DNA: TGTGCCAGCAGCCAAGACAAGTCAGGGGTGGGGGAGACCCAGTACTTC
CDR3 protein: CASSQDKSGVGETQYF

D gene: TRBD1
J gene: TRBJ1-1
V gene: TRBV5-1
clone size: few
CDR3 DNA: TGCGCCAGCAGCTTGGATGGGACAGGGAGGACTGAAGCTTTCTTT
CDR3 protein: CASSLDGTGRTEAFF

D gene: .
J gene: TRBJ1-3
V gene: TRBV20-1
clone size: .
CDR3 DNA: TGCAGTGCTAGTATGGGGTCAGGGGTGAACTCTGGAAACACCATATATTTT
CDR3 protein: CSASMGSGVNSGNTIYF

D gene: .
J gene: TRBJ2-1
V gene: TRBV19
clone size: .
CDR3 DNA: TGTGCCAGTAGTATCGGGGTGATGAATTATTACAATGAGCAGTTCTTC
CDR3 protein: CASSIGVMNYYNEQFF

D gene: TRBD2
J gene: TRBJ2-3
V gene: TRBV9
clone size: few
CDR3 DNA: TGTGCCAGCAGCTCCAGCCCCGGGGGGTTCACAGATACGCAGTATTTT
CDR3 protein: CASSSSPGGFTDTQYF

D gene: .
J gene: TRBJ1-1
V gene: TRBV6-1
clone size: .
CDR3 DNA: TGTGCCAGCAGTGAAGCTGGTAGGGGGTACACTGAAGCTTTCTTT
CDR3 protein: CASSEAGRGYTEAFF